This T cell receptor beta chain was observed in a study of T cell responses to AZD1222 COVID-19 vaccine. Study context: Second-dose recipients at about 4 or about 12 weeks were treated as one pooled group. Study-wide results and caveats: Seropositive at baseline were only 5 or 6 AZD1222 recipients. Receipt of two AZD1222 doses was followed by a rise in Spike-specific TCR breadth and depth. Most donors were white British, females outnumbered males, and clonal diversity was possibly underestimated.

As to this clone: Its antigen is currently unknown.

The CDR3 has 17 residues. Germline V CDR1 and CDR2: SGHVS, FQNEAQ. The V end was cut by 5 bases, the J end by 6 bases, with 20 bases between. Data came from immunoSEQ multiplex PCR; TCRdb stores just in-frame clones and leaves some out. Among more than 250,000 clones, over 90% were seen once, and the ten largest hold 0.5% to 0.7%. Sequenced here: peripheral blood, sampled on day 0 of AZD1222 vaccination. This TCR was sampled from an adult in good health. The J gene is TRBJ1-6, the V gene TRBV7-8; D unclear. The CDR3 spells CASSPSRRLNFNSPLHF. For the CDR3, the DNA is TGTGCCAGCAGCCCCTCACGACGGCTTAATTTTAATTCACCCCTCCACTTT.